This T cell receptor beta chain was recorded in a study of cytomegalovirus exposure and HLA in healthy donors. A word on this clone: Its target is not known.

The PCR had 60 Vbeta and 13 Jbeta primers. Using immunoSEQ multiplex PCR, the repertoire was profiled, and TCRdb retains in-frame clones only, with some absent. The data contain roughly 190,000 clones, 81% of them singletons. V dropped 2 bases and J dropped 0; count of bases not matched to a gene: 2. Germline V gene sequence: CDR1 SGHRS, CDR2 YFSETQ. The CDR3 covers 15 residues. Study-wide findings and caveats: TCR beta chains numbering more than 150 were designated cytomegalovirus-associated. According to reports, the classifier identified cytomegalovirus status with high specificity and sensitivity. It has been reported that TCR beta sequences accurately predicted the HLA-A and HLA-B alleles of most subjects.

The sequencing sample was made of PBMCs. The TCR originated in a man in his forties in good health and CMV-seropositive. V gene TRBV5-1 combines with J gene TRBJ1-3, with TRBD1 matching over 7 bases. This chain's CDR3 is CASSLTGDSGNTIYF. DNA of the CDR3: TGCGCCAGCAGCTTAACAGGGGACTCTGGAAACACCATATATTTT.